The source of this T cell receptor (beta chain) is a study of T-cell reconstitution after alpha-beta-depleted transplantation in children. Unique molecular identifiers were used in preparing the TCRbeta library. Via MiXCR, TCRdb re-called the PCR reads, giving one row per CDR3 protein. The data contain about 540,000 distinct CDR3 sequences, about 17% of them singletons. Germline lookup yields CDR1 SEHNR and CDR2 FQNEAQ (reference sequence). The V segment lost 5 bases and the J segment 6 bases; nucleotides outside the gene matches: 8. This CDR3 is built from 14 residues. The chain carries TRBV7-9 and TRBJ2-7, with 9 bases lining up with TRBD1. This TCR was sampled from a human donor who donated a stem cell graft to a child with acute lymphoblastic leukemia. The specimen was PBMCs from the stem cell graft donor, collected from the stem cell graft. The DNA for the CDR3 is TGTGCCAGCAGCGTTCAGGACAGGGGATTCGAGCAGTACTTC. Translated, it gives CASSVQDRGFEQYF.